The 8 T cell receptor beta chains presented below share a single source sample, sequenced in a study of regulatory T cells in long-lasting Graves disease. To make TCR beta libraries, researchers used iRepertoire HTBI primers and Arm-PCR of CDR3 regions. TCRdb processed the multiplex PCR reads anew with MiXCR; each CDR3 protein has one entry. The sample carries about 460,000 distinct CDR3 sequences, about 20% recorded once. Time point specified: persistent/refractory GD, antithyroid drugs over 5 years with positive TRAb. Construction of the TCR library relied on RNA isolated from PBMCs. The source material was peripheral blood mononuclear cells (PBMCs), sampled when the disease was refractory, from a patient treated with antithyroid drugs. These receptors all stem from a female donor with Graves disease.

The rearrangement joins TRBV20-1 to TRBJ1-4; no firm D call. This CDR3 is 13 amino acids long. With 3 bases removed from V and 7 bases from J, the gap between germline ends came to 12 bases. Germline CDR1 and CDR2: DFQATT and SNEGSKA (reference sequence). The CDR3 protein is CSARPGISEKLFF. The CDR3 region has the DNA TGCAGTGCTAGGCCGGGTATAAGTGAAAAACTGTTTTTT.

The chain has TRBV6-9 and TRBJ2-7, with 7 bases aligning to TRBD1. Unmatched junction bases numbered 7, after V lost 4 bases and J lost 4 bases. CDR3 length: 14 amino acids. The germline V gene has CDR1 MNHGY and CDR2 SVAAGI. The CDR3 here is CASSSPGQRYEQYF. The CDR3 DNA sequence: TGTGCCAGCAGTTCCCCGGGACAGCGATACGAGCAGTACTTC.

This clonotype was observed a handful of times. The chain carries TRBV7-2 and TRBJ2-2; the D call may be TRBD1 or TRBD2 (7 bases each). CDR1 is SGHTA and CDR2 is FQGNSA in the germline V gene. This CDR3 is built from 16 residues. V was pared by 5 bases and J by 4 bases, with 17 bases between. The CDR3 reads CASSEVPGGVTGELFF. The CDR3 DNA is TGTGCCAGCAGCGAAGTACCAGGGGGGGTCACCGGGGAGCTGTTTTTT.

The rearrangement links TRBV5-1 to TRBJ2-2; D possibly uses TRBD1 or TRBD2 (5 bases each). V was shortened by 0 bases and J by 0 bases, with 9 bases between the two germline ends. In germline, CDR1 is SGHRS, CDR2 YFSETQ. This CDR3 contains 16 residues. In nucleotides, the CDR3 is TGCGCCAGCAGCTTGGCCGGGGCCCCGAACACCGGGGAGCTGTTTTTT. It translates to CASSLAGAPNTGELFF.

This clonotype was found many times. The rearrangement joins TRBV7-9 to TRBJ1-1; D is unclear. CDR3 length: 13 amino acids. Germline V gene sequence: CDR1 SEHNR, CDR2 FQNEAQ (reference sequence). Trimming shortened V by 1 base and J by 3 bases, and 6 bases separated the two germline ends. This chain's CDR3 is CASSLGMYTEAFF. DNA of the CDR3: TGTGCCAGCAGCTTAGGGATGTACACTGAAGCTTTCTTT. The whole variable domain, filled in from reference TRBV7-9 and TRBJ1-1, reads DTGVSQNPRHKITKRGQNVTFRCDPISEHNRLYWYRQTLGQGPEFLTYFQNEAQLEKSRLLSDRFSAERPKGSFSTLEIQRTEQGDSAMYLCASSLGMYTEAFFGQGTRLTVV.

The CDR3 here is CASSEQGPLNSPLHF. CDR3 nucleotides: TGTGCCAGTTCAGAACAGGGACCGTTGAATTCACCCCTCCACTTT. The gene calls are TRBV10-3 and TRBJ1-6; D is perhaps TRBD1 (6 bases). The CDR3 covers 15 residues. Looked up from germline, CDR1 is ENHRY and CDR2 is SYGVKD. V dropped 10 bases and J dropped 7 bases, with 20 bases sitting between them.

The rearrangement uses TRBV19 and TRBJ2-7, with 9 bases that match TRBD1. J was trimmed by 0 bases and V by 5 bases; bases with no gene match: 8. Germline V lookup: CDR1 LNHDA, CDR2 SQIVND (reference sequence). The CDR3 is made up of 16 amino acids. Here the CDR3 reads CASSSRQGVSSYEQYF. CDR3 coding DNA: TGTGCCAGTAGTTCGAGACAGGGGGTTAGCTCCTACGAGCAGTACTTC.

This clonotype appeared many times. The genes are TRBV2 and TRBJ2-5, with D unresolved. Trimming removed 9 bases at V and 4 bases at J, with 12 bases between. The CDR3 is 12 amino acids. Per the germline V gene, CDR1 is SNHLY and CDR2 is FYNNEI. The CDR3 nucleotides are TGTGCCAGGAGAAGACCCGGAGAGACCCAGTACTTC. Encoded protein: CARRRPGETQYF.